Sequencing of this T cell receptor (beta chain) was carried out in a study of T cell repertoires in cytomegalovirus infection. Study context: Both a matching HLA type and CMV infection were indicated by public TCR beta signatures.

TCRdb called the reads again in MiXCR, with one record for every CDR3 protein. The sample has 350,000 to 450,000 distinct CDR3 sequences; approximately 18% are singletons. Details on this clonotype: Its antigen remains unidentified.

CDR1 is SGHTA, CDR2 FQGNSA, per germline. Trimming removed 5 bases from V and 5 bases from J; junction bases left unmatched: 16. The CDR3 runs 18 residues. Overall study results and limits: Carriage of CMV together with the relevant HLA was identifiable through cumulative public TCR beta family frequency. HLA-C-restricted CMV clonotypes gave the most frequent clonotype in two of eight donors.

The clonotype comes from a human donor in good health (CMV status not recorded). Some clones in this sample may be carry-over from other donors' samples. What was sequenced was PBMCs. The chain combines TRBV7-2 with TRBJ2-1, with TRBD2 identical over 9 bases. CDR3 DNA sequence: TGTGCCAGCAGCCCCAGACTTTGGGGACTAGCAAGAGACAATGAGCAGTTCTTC. It translates to CASSPRLWGLARDNEQFF. Variable domain in full (rest from reference TRBV7-2 and TRBJ2-1): GAGVSQSPSNKVTEKGKDVELRCDPISGHTALYWYRQSLGQGLEFLIYFQGNSAPDKSGLPSDRFSAERTGGSVSTLTIQRTQQEDSAVYLCASSPRLWGLARDNEQFFGPGTRLTVL.